This T cell receptor beta chain was documented in a study of beta chain features in type 1 diabetes. On this clone: Antigen specificity is unknown.

As every portion of the isolated RNA was reverse transcribed, the sequencing read expressed TCRB transcripts. Deep immunoSEQ sequencing covered naive, central memory and regulatory T cell samples. Assay: immunoSEQ multiplex PCR; the TCRdb copy retains only in-frame clones and omits some. Here the sample spans under 350,000 clones, approximately 15% being singletons. Study-wide findings and caveats: Across all four CD4+ subsets, people with type 1 diabetes showed modestly shorter TCRB CDR3s. For patients, the naive, central memory and Treg TCRB repertoires appeared more alike than for healthy donors.

The CDR3 has 16 residues. V was clipped by 4 bases and J by 2 bases; unmatched bases: 7. The V gene's germline CDR1 is MNHEY and CDR2 SMNVEV (reference sequence). Sequences were obtained from naive CD4+ T cells from blood. The chain joins TRBV27 to TRBJ2-2, with 7 positions matching TRBD2. This clonotype originated in a man aged 25 to 45 with type 1 diabetes. CDR3 nucleotides: TGTGCCAGCAGTTCTACCGGGACTATAAACACCGGGGAGCTGTTTTTT. This sequence encodes CASSSTGTINTGELFF.